Each of the 3 T cell receptor beta chains below was sequenced from the same sample in a study of blood T cell repertoires in COVID-19. The table came from immunoSEQ multiplex PCR; TCRdb's copy has only in-frame clones and leaves some out. The sample has 110,000 or so clones, roughly 81% seen once. Sequencing used peripheral blood. These receptor sequences come from a human donor in a cohort sampled during active COVID-19.

This clone showed up just once. The V call is TRBV11-2, the J call TRBJ2-5, with D perhaps matching TRBD1 (5 bases). The length of the CDR3 is 13 residues. V dropped 4 bases and J dropped 3 bases, with 9 bases sitting between them. Germline-derived CDR1 and CDR2 are SGHAT and FQNNGV. In nucleotides, the CDR3 is TGTGCCAGCAGCTGGACCAGGGAAGAGACCCAGTACTTC. As protein: CASSWTREETQYF.

This clone occurred a few times. CDR3 coding DNA: TGCGCCAGCAGCTTGGAGCGGGGGGTCACCTACGAGCAGTACTTC. As protein: CASSLERGVTYEQYF. The rearrangement links TRBV5-1 to TRBJ2-7; 9 bases agree with TRBD2. Germline CDR1 reads SGHRS; CDR2 reads YFSETQ. J was trimmed by 2 bases and V by 0 bases; bases with no gene match: 3. The CDR3 loop spans 15 amino acids.

The V call is TRBV18, the J call TRBJ2-7; a possible D gene is TRBD1 (6 bases). The CDR3 runs 14 residues. V lost 3 bases to trimming and J lost 0 bases, with 9 bases between them. Germline V gives CDR1 KGHSH, CDR2 LQKENI. CDR3 amino acids: CASSPRTDSYEQYF. The CDR3 DNA reads as TGTGCCAGCTCACCCCGGACAGACTCCTACGAGCAGTACTTC.